The present T cell receptor beta chain was sequenced within a study of cytomegalovirus exposure and HLA in healthy donors (dated by TCRdb to about 2017). As for the study more broadly: According to an earlier analysis of 450 to 650 of the donors, about 179 million T cells yielded some 120 million unique TCR beta sequences and less than 300 Gb of sequence data. The study aimed to test whether cataloging public T cell receptors could reveal signatures of past pathogen exposure. An earlier analysis of a few hundred of the donors applied high-throughput TCR beta sequencing to assess whether each TCR beta V gene segment acted as functional or pseudogenic. A later analysis re-examined previously published TCR beta repertoires from more than 650 donors and added high-resolution HLA genotyping to investigate patterns of TCR occurrence. Of the 398 genotyped donors, about 80% fell in the genetic ancestry cluster associated with self-reported Caucasian donors. Roughly 5 DR-DQ haplotypes were handled as single units for association and clustering, since linkage in the cohort was strong. Donor age, sex, ethnicity and CMV serostatus were collected together with the repertoire data. Every discovery cohort repertoire had been produced on one sequencing platform. The T cell repertoires of 666 subjects were profiled by immunosequencing and related to cytomegalovirus serostatus. Typing coverage varied by locus: about 620-640 donors for A, B, C, DRB1 and DQB1; roughly 560 for DQA1; some 610 for DPA1; more than 450 for DPB1. To predict cytomegalovirus infection status, the study combined high-throughput TCR immunosequencing, statistical association of individual TCRs with disease status, and machine learning. Rather than drawing on any new phenotypic data, the later analysis identified candidate immune exposures from TCR beta sequences and the way those sequences occurred across donors. Across some 400 genotyped donors of the cohort, an average of approximately 200,000 unique TCR beta nucleotide sequences per donor were sequenced, and 15% to 20% of those sequences were non-productive. HLA typing covered class I and class II loci at four-digit resolution. An early release covering roughly 640 HLA-typed donors comprised about 290 gigabases of sequencing data and around 80 million unique TCR sequences. In addition to the first cohort of hundreds of subjects, a separate validation cohort of 120 different subjects was used. In a later genetic analysis, genome-wide SNP genotypes for about three fifths of the roughly 670 donors were used, and that subset was treated as a discovery cohort.

As concerns this clone: There is no known antigen for this receptor. No much larger clone exists at a distance of one base, and base qualities are not known.

The cohort comprised approximately 700 healthy bone marrow donors. At the time of sampling, every cohort member was nominally healthy, though immune exposures that went unrecorded were likely present. The donor was CMV seropositive and was included in the group of about 290 seropositive cohort members. A peripheral blood sample was collected from each donor, and TCR beta sequencing was performed on peripheral blood mononuclear cells. The Qiagen DNeasy Blood Extraction Kit was used to extract genomic DNA from the blood cell samples. Library preparation was by the immunoSEQ multiplex PCR assay. A mixture of 60 forward primers for TCR Vbeta segments and 13 reverse primers for TCR Jbeta segments was used in the multiplex PCR. Amplification of the CDR3 region of rearranged TCR beta genes was performed with a multiplex PCR assay on genomic DNA. Amplified TCR beta libraries were sequenced as 87-base-pair reads on the Illumina HiSeq System. In the authors' own workflow: In a later analysis, 70 million to 95 million unique TCR beta chains were counted across the 500 to 850 repertoires, and about 9.9 million of these chains were shared by at least two donors. A nearest-neighbor algorithm error-corrected the raw reads and collapsed the reads into unique sequences, merging closely related sequences to remove PCR and sequencing errors. Alignment of CDR3 sequences to IMGT reference sequences was used to assign V, D and J gene segments. For a sequence to be retained, a match of at least six nucleotides was required to both a V gene segment and a J gene segment. A rearrangement counted as productive if the CDR3 had no stop codons and remained in frame with V and J, and every other rearrangement counted as non-productive. CDR3 was defined by IMGT convention, running from the second conserved V-encoded cysteine to the conserved J-encoded phenylalanine. Sequences without an unambiguous match to a single V gene segment were excluded from the earlier analysis of several hundred of the donors. In an earlier analysis of around 600 of the donors, V segments were called functional above 56.7% productive rearrangements and were called segregating when the between-donor standard deviation exceeded 5%. A statistical classification framework was developed to diagnose cytomegalovirus status using the catalog of TCR beta chain sequences. A later analysis assigned V and J genes by comparing TCR nucleotide sequences with IMGT/GENE-DB human TR gene sequences. Using the TCRdist pipeline, a later analysis assigned CDR3 sequences along with most-parsimonious VDJ recombination scenarios. In a later analysis, each TCR beta chain was defined by its CDR3 amino acid sequence together with its V-gene family, and reads lacking a unique V-gene family were excluded. A later analysis removed several hundred highly shared, low-generation-probability nucleotide sequences to deal with suspected cross-contamination and a sequencing artifact. In a later analysis, a clonal expansion index was calculated for each public chain from normalized within-repertoire ranks of inferred template counts. In a later analysis, generation probabilities were computed with a VDJ recombination model fitted to out-of-frame rearrangements, and the resulting probabilities were checked against IGoR. In a later analysis, hypergeometric tests were used to score TCR-TCR, TCR-HLA and TCR-CMV co-occurrence, with a repertoire-size bias correction applied to TCR pairs. To estimate false discovery rates, a later analysis permuted the HLA or CMV assignments 20 times. In a later analysis, co-occurring TCRs were grouped using DBSCAN, with TCRdist sequence similarity added in when clustering inside HLA-allele-positive subsets. Repertoires with fewer than 30,000 or more than 120,000 public chains were left out of co-occurrence clustering, as were a handful of repertoires with anomalous nucleotide sharing. What TCRdb holds here is the immuneACCESS table cut down to in-frame rearrangements. Part of the clones is not present; checked against another copy, under half of the missing clones reflect an unresolved V gene, and the others are unexplained. V and J calls and clone size are given by that table; D and trimming were obtained from the DNA. In this sample the table shows some 90,000 clones, 65% to 75% of which occur a single time. About 14% of the sample is held by the ten biggest clonotypes.

The germline V gene yields MDHEN for CDR1 and SYDVKM for CDR2. There are 16 amino acids in the CDR3, from cysteine to phenylalanine inclusive. The retained sequence is limited to the CDR3, 48 bases, with the frame set at the first base. The junction shows trimming of 5 bases on V and 0 bases on J, plus 13 bases between the germline ends. Study-wide findings and limitations: In a later analysis, most CMV-associated TCR beta chains were found to appear HLA-restricted, with HLA associations seemingly driven largely by CMV exposure. A cluster of highly shared sequence variants was judged likely to represent a technical artifact of the sequencing pipeline. Because HLA typing was missing for some donors at each locus, association tests included only the typed subset. Cytomegalovirus status was reported to be diagnosed by the classifier with high specificity and sensitivity in both the original and validation cohorts. According to a later analysis, parvovirus B19, influenza, CMV and Epstein-Barr virus appeared linked to several top co-occurrence clusters. Because counts were too low, seventeen rarely observed V segments, including chromosome 9 orphons, were excluded from the earlier analysis of some 540 of the donors. Broadly in line with IMGT annotations, most TCR beta V segments showed up in productive rearrangements about 87% or about 30% of the time in an earlier analysis of several hundred of the donors. Compared with the approximately 710-donor mean, donors in an Asian-associated ancestry cluster had fewer N-insertions in productive TCRs, according to a later genetic analysis. Strong co-occurrence of HLA alleles, especially DR and DQ, made assigning TCR associations to individual alleles difficult. A later analysis found that TCR association rates varied across HLA loci, with DRB1 alleles showing the most associated TCRs and HLA-C alleles the fewest. In vitro tests confirmed that three of the cytomegalovirus-associated TCR beta chains recognize cytomegalovirus antigens. The 87-base-pair reads could not distinguish some IMGT-functional V segments, including TRBV6-2 and TRBV6-3, so those segments were excluded. While some public TCRs were present in many individuals, most TCR sequences turned up only very rarely across donors. Correlated functional status among segregating V segments might be attributable to linkage disequilibrium, but an unknown experimental factor could not be ruled out. A further reported finding was that TCR beta sequences accurately predicted the HLA-A and HLA-B alleles for most subjects in the first cohort. Presence/absence analyses assumed roughly uniform sequencing depth across donors, an assumption that may not hold. The study listed approximately 150 TCR beta chains as associated with cytomegalovirus. A later analysis found that HLA-associated TCR beta chains were more clonally expanded and had lower generation probabilities than equally common non-associated chains. In a later analysis, 16,951 TCR beta sequences were associated with specific HLA alleles at a false discovery rate of 0.05. In a later genetic analysis, a missense DCLRE1C variant was associated with V-gene and J-gene trimming of TCR beta chains, and the association was replicated in an independent cohort. It was suggested by the authors that the approach could potentially be generalized to other disease states and immunological phenotypes. The cohort was sequenced for TCR beta chains only, and without alpha or paired-chain data the features that could be detected were limited. Immune exposure information for the cohort was limited to CMV serostatus.

The TCR comes from an older woman in good health and CMV-seropositive. Sample: PBMCs. The chain is assembled from TRBV28 and TRBJ1-4; TRBD1 is possibly the D segment (6 matching bases). The DNA sequence follows: TGTGCCAGCAGTGGCGGGGGGGCGGCAACTAATGAAAAACTGTTTTTT. Its protein product is CASSGGGAATNEKLFF.